This TCR beta chain stems from a study of naive CD8 T cells in extremely preterm neonates. Whole-study findings and limits: Shared CDR3 nucleotide sequences: preterm over 2.5%, term around 0.38%, children 0.03% to 0.035%, adults around 0.0097%.

This clone was picked up one time. Antigen specificity is unknown. Peripheral blood came from healthy roughly 16-56 month-old surgical children and healthy nonsmoking adults. Sorted cells: live naive CD8+ T cells, CD45RA+CCR7+, Annexin V-negative. Sorted naive CD8+ T cell numbers ranged ~19,000 to ~110,000. Trimming removed 2 bases from V and 8 bases from J, with 13 bases in between. The germline CDR1 and CDR2 sequences are MNHEY and SMNVEV (reference sequence). The CDR3 sequence is 14 residues long. TCRdb's table, derived via immunoSEQ multiplex PCR, lists solely in-frame clones and lacks some. The repertoire has 5,000 to 6,500 clones, over 95% of them found once; the top ten carry 0.56%.

The clonotype comes from a human donor in good health. The specimen sequenced was naive CD8+ T cells from blood. The genes are TRBV27 and TRBJ2-1, with TRBD2 as a possible D gene (5 bases). CDR3 protein: CASSLVGRRDEQFF. In DNA, the CDR3 is TGTGCCAGCAGTTTAGTGGGGAGACGCGATGAGCAGTTCTTC.